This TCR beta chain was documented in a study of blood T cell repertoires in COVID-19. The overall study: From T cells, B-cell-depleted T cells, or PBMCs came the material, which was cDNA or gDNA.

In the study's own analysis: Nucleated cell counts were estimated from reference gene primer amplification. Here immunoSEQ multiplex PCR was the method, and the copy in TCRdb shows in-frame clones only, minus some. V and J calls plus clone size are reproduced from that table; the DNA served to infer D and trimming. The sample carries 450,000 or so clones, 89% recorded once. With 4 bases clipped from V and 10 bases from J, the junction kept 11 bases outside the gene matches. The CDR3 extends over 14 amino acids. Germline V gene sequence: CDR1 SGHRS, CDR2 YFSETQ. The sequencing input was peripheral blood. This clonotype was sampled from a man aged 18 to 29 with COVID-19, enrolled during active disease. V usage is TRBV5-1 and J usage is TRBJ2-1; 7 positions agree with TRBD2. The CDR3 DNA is TGCGCCAGCAGCCTGGAACTAGCGTGGGGGGAGCAGTTCTTC. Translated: CASSLELAWGEQFF.